Sequencing of this T cell receptor (beta chain) was carried out in a study of blood T cell repertoires in COVID-19. About the research overall: The origin of the acute and convalescent COVID-19 samples was the United States, Italy and Spain.

This table comes from immunoSEQ multiplex PCR, and its TCRdb copy is limited to in-frame clones, with some not included. The profile shows approximately 73,000 clones, roughly 86% of them singletons. The CDR3 spans 14 residues. V gave up 3 bases and J gave up 5 bases; unmatched junction bases: 7. Germline CDR1 reads GTSNPN; CDR2 reads SVGIG (reference sequence). The origin of this receptor is a woman aged 55 to 70 with acute or convalescent COVID-19. V usage is TRBV30 and J usage is TRBJ1-5, with 7 bases that match TRBD1. The sample comprised peripheral blood. The DNA of the CDR3 is TGTGCCTGGAGCTACGGGACAGCTTATCAGCCCCAGCATTTT. This gives the protein CAWSYGTAYQPQHF.